The clone carrying this TCR beta chain was counted many times. Its antigen remains unidentified. This sample was included in a study of T cells in Graves' hyperthyroidism and ophthalmopathy. The study, taken as a whole, reports: Blood also held most thyroid clonotypes expanded beyond 0.001.

CDR1 is DFQATT and CDR2 is SNEGSKA in the germline V gene (reference sequence). The V and J ends lost 7 bases and 0 bases respectively, with 10 bases between them. The CDR3 consists of 13 residues. RNA transcripts gave rise to amplified TCR beta CDR3 regions. With the HTBI primer set, the TCR CDR3 went through a first round of RT-PCR. Each CDR3 protein is one row after TCRdb ran MiXCR on the multiplex PCR reads. This table holds 600,000 or so distinct CDR3 sequences, about 14% found once. The rearrangement joins TRBV20-1 to TRBJ2-1, with D perhaps TRBD1 (6 bases). Sequenced input: blood. This receptor was obtained from a woman aged 50 to 65 with Graves' ophthalmopathy. The CDR3 sequence is CSGGLSSYNEQFF. CDR3 in DNA: TGCAGTGGGGGGCTATCCTCCTACAATGAGCAGTTCTTC.